The 28 T cell receptor beta chains reported below all come from one sample, sequenced in a study of CD8+CD57+ T cells in acquired aplastic anemia. Patients selected for sequencing had displayed CD8+CD57+ cell expansion by flow cytometry. The template used for profiling TCR beta VDJ and CDR3 was genomic DNA. TCRdb reprocessed the reads with MiXCR, giving one entry per CDR3 protein. The profile shows roughly 200,000 distinct CDR3 sequences, around 60% of them singletons. The sequencing sample was made of sorted CD4+, CD8+, or CD8+CD57+ T cells (not recorded which) from PBMCs. The receptors here all came from a human donor with aplastic anemia.

This clonotype was seen more than once but under ten times. The chain has TRBV2 and TRBJ2-7; no definite D call. V was trimmed by 1 base and J by 2 bases, leaving 12 bases between them. Germline values: CDR1 SNHLY, CDR2 FYNNEI. The CDR3 length is 15 residues. This CDR3 is CASSEVASLAYEQYF. The CDR3 DNA sequence: TGTGCCAGCAGTGAAGTGGCGTCCCTCGCCTACGAGCAGTACTTC.

J is TRBJ2-1 and V is TRBV20-1, with 10 bases lining up with TRBD2. CDR3 length: 16 amino acids. V shed 3 bases and J 6 bases; nucleotides not matched to a gene: 11. Germline CDR1 reads DFQATT; CDR2 reads SNEGSKA (reference sequence). This chain's CDR3 is CSASMASGGDPNEQFF. The CDR3 DNA reads TGCAGTGCTAGCATGGCCAGCGGGGGGGACCCCAATGAGCAGTTCTTC.

CDR3 region: CASSVTGGAAGEKLFF. As DNA, the CDR3 is TGTGCCAGCAGCGTAACGGGCGGGGCCGCAGGGGAAAAACTGTTTTTT. The V call is TRBV7-9, the J call TRBJ1-4, with D possibly TRBD1 on 5 matching bases. V lost 5 bases and J lost 8, with 21 bases in between. Germline CDR1 and CDR2: SEHNR and FQNEAQ (reference sequence). CDR3 size: 16 residues.

The chain carries TRBV6-5 and TRBJ1-5, with 8 bases that match TRBD1. CDR1 MNHEY and CDR2 SVGAGI come from the germline V gene. CDR3 size: 15 residues. Trimming at V came to 6 bases and at J to 14 bases, leaving 18 bases not matched to a gene. The CDR3 loop is CASSSWEQGGAYEHF. The CDR3 DNA is TGTGCCAGCAGCTCTTGGGAACAGGGGGGGGCTTACGAGCATTTT.

This clonotype showed up just once. A read error is likely, as this CDR3 ends without the conserved phenylalanine or tryptophan. V and J are TRBV5-4 and TRBJ2-5; 8 positions match TRBD2. CDR1 is SGHNT, CDR2 YYREEE, per germline (reference sequence). The CDR3 totals 15 residues. The junction had 3 bases not matched to a gene; V was cut back by 0 bases and J by 2 bases. In DNA, the CDR3 is TGTGCCAGCAGCTTGGTTTTAGCGGGGCAAGAGACCCAGTACCTC. Protein: CASSLVLAGQETQYL.

The V gene is TRBV7-2, the J gene TRBJ1-2, with D possibly being TRBD1 (5 bases). The germline gives CDR1 SGHTA, CDR2 FQGNSA. The CDR3 is 11 residues long. V was pared by 5 bases and J by 6 bases, with 7 bases between. CDR3 region: CASSSRDGYTF. The CDR3 DNA reads as TGTGCCAGCAGCAGCAGGGATGGCTACACCTTC.

As regards this clonotype: No conserved phenylalanine or tryptophan ends this CDR3, so it is likely a read error. The DNA is left out, because the CDR3 cannot be placed on it with certainty; the CDR3 is given as TCRdb lists it. This sequence joins TRBV25-1 and TRBJ2-7; TRBD2 is the table's D call and was not checked against the DNA. Looked up from germline, CDR1 is MGHDK and CDR2 is SYGVNS. The CDR3 extends over 11 residues, inclusive of both ends. The CDR3 protein is CASSFGGVGSL.

V and J are TRBV10-3 and TRBJ1-2; 12 positions agree with TRBD1. CDR1 is ENHRY, CDR2 SYGVKD, per germline. Trimming cost V 3 bases and J 4 bases; bases outside gene matches: 3. CDR3 length: 15 residues. This CDR3 is CAISDGTGGGYGYTF. The CDR3 DNA sequence: TGTGCCATCAGTGACGGGACAGGGGGCGGCTATGGCTACACCTTC.

The chain employs TRBV12-3 or TRBV12-4 and TRBJ1-4; unclear D gene. Trimming took 5 bases from V and 3 from J, leaving 10 bases between them. The CDR3 contains 14 residues. The CDR3 sequence is CASSPTESNEKLFF. CDR3 sequence (DNA): TGTGCCAGCAGTCCCACGGAGTCTAATGAAAAACTGTTTTTT.

This clonotype was seen only once. The rearrangement uses TRBV7-8 and TRBJ1-2; no definite D call. CDR3 size: 13 residues. Germline CDR1 and CDR2: SGHVS and FQNEAQ. The germline V and J ends were trimmed by 6 bases and 7 bases, with 15 bases remaining between them. DNA of the CDR3: TGTGCCAGCAGTTTGGCGCAGGAGGGTGGCTACACCTTC. Translation gives CASSLAQEGGYTF. Complete variable domain (other parts from reference TRBV7-8 and TRBJ1-2): GAGVSQSPRYKVAKRGQDVALRCDPISGHVSLFWYQQALGQGPEFLTYFQNEAQLDKSGLPSDRFFAERPEGSVSTLKIQRTQQEDSAVYLCASSLAQEGGYTFGSGTRLTVV.

The J gene is TRBJ2-7, the V gene TRBV7-3; 8 bases match TRBD1. With V trimmed by 5 bases and J by 7 bases, 16 bases remained unmatched. Germline V lookup: CDR1 SGHTA, CDR2 FQGTGA. This CDR3 has 16 amino acids. The CDR3 protein is CASSPGALRGLEEQYF. The CDR3 nucleotides are TGTGCCAGCAGCCCAGGAGCCCTCAGGGGGCTAGAGGAGCAGTACTTC.

The V gene is TRBV5-1, the J gene TRBJ2-3; 12 bases align to TRBD2. The V and J ends lost 0 bases and 0 bases, in that order; junction bases with no gene match: 11. This CDR3 has 20 residues. Germline CDR1 SGHRS, CDR2 YFSETQ. This CDR3 is CASSLAGTSGSTTSTDTQYF. Written as DNA, the CDR3 is TGCGCCAGCAGCTTGGCCGGGACTAGCGGGTCTACTACTAGCACAGATACGCAGTATTTT.

The chain links TRBV15 to TRBJ1-5; no definite D call. The CDR3 contains 13 residues. V gave up 1 base and J gave up 9 bases, with 10 bases separating them. The germline V gene encodes CDR1 LNHNV and CDR2 YYDKDF (reference sequence). The CDR3 bases are TGTGCCACCAGCAGAGTAGGAGGTACGCCCCAGCATTTT. Its protein is CATSRVGGTPQHF. Drawing the rest from reference TRBV15 and TRBJ1-5, the complete variable domain is DAMVIQNPRYQVTQFGKPVTLSCSQTLNHNVMYWYQQKSSQAPKLLFHYYDKDFNNEADTPDNFQSRRPNTSFCFLDIRSPGLGDTAMYLCATSRVGGTPQHFGDGTRLSIL.

This chain uses TRBV29-1 with TRBJ2-7; D perhaps matches TRBD2 (7 bases). V was pared by 3 bases and J by 2 bases, with 14 bases between. Germline V gene sequence: CDR1 SQVTM, CDR2 ANQGSEA. The CDR3 is made up of 14 amino acids. CDR3 in amino acids: CSVEGGDTAYEQYF. DNA of the CDR3: TGCAGCGTTGAGGGAGGGGACACAGCCTACGAGCAGTACTTC.

The chain couples TRBV2 to TRBJ2-7, with TRBD1 identical over 7 bases. CDR1 and CDR2 from the germline V gene are SNHLY and FYNNEI. The CDR3 contains 13 residues. V lost 3 bases and J lost 3; bases outside the gene matches: 2. The DNA for the CDR3 is TGTGCCAGCAGTGAGGGGGACAGCTACGAGCAGTACTTC. As protein: CASSEGDSYEQYF. Filled out from reference TRBV2 and TRBJ2-7, the complete variable domain reads EPEVTQTPSHQVTQMGQEVILRCVPISNHLYFYWYRQILGQKVEFLVSFYNNEISEKSEIFDDQFSVERPDGSNFTLKIRSTKLEDSAMYFCASSEGDSYEQYFGPGTRLTVT.

The V call is TRBV5-1, the J call TRBJ2-7; no clear D gene. From germline, CDR1 is SGHRS and CDR2 YFSETQ. This CDR3 contains 10 residues. The V end was cut by 4 bases, the J end by 5 bases, with 4 bases between. CDR3 residues: CASSRNEQYF. The CDR3 DNA is TGCGCCAGCAGCAGGAACGAGCAGTACTTC.

V and J are TRBV2 and TRBJ2-5, with D uncertain. The germline V gene encodes CDR1 SNHLY and CDR2 FYNNEI. V lost 6 bases and J lost 1, with 12 bases in between. CDR3 length: 14 residues. In nucleotides, the CDR3 is TGTGCCAGCAGGCCAGCAATAAGCCAAGAGACCCAGTACTTC. Its protein is CASRPAISQETQYF.

J is TRBJ2-5 and V is TRBV2, with D possibly matching TRBD2 (5 bases). V was pared by 0 bases and J by 2 bases, with 10 bases between. CDR3 size: 15 residues. Germline values: CDR1 SNHLY, CDR2 FYNNEI. DNA for the CDR3: TGTGCCAGCAGTGAAGCCGAGGGCAGACAAGAGACCCAGTACTTC. This codes for CASSEAEGRQETQYF.

This clonotype showed up many times. CDR3 bases: TGCAGTGCTAGGTTAGGGAAAAGGGGGAGCAATCAGCCCCAGCATTTT. This encodes CSARLGKRGSNQPQHF. The V gene is TRBV20-1, the J gene TRBJ1-5, with D possibly TRBD1 on 6 matching bases. Germline loops: CDR1 DFQATT, CDR2 SNEGSKA (reference sequence). V dropped 3 bases and J dropped 1 base, with 16 bases sitting between them. This CDR3 comprises 16 residues.

This clonotype was detected only once. The V gene is TRBV5-4, the J gene TRBJ2-7; maybe TRBD1 (6 bases). Germline values: CDR1 SGHNT, CDR2 YYREEE (reference sequence). V was cut by 4 bases and J by 0 bases, with 14 bases left in between. The CDR3 covers 15 residues. DNA of the CDR3: TGTGCCAGCAGCCAGCAGGGGCCTACCTCCTACGAGCAGTACTTC. This sequence encodes CASSQQGPTSYEQYF.

The chain couples TRBV10-2 to TRBJ2-7; TRBD1 aligns across 9 bases. V dropped 6 bases and J dropped 6; count of bases not matched to a gene: 6. The CDR3 runs to 13 residues. CDR1 and CDR2 from the germline V gene are WSHSY and SAAADI. CDR3 nucleotides: TGCGCCAGCAGGAAGGGACAGGGATCCGAGCAGTACTTC. Translation gives CASRKGQGSEQYF.

To note about this clonotype: Being one base from a much bigger clone, this may be a read error. The J gene is TRBJ2-1, the V gene TRBV11-2, with D unclear. This CDR3 spans 15 amino acids. Germline V gene lookup returns CDR1 SGHAT and CDR2 FQNNGV. CDR3 amino acids: CASSFWTSSYNGQFF. The DNA of the CDR3 is TGTGCCAGCAGCTTCTGGACGAGCTCCTACAATGGGCAGTTCTTC. The variable domain in full, with the rest retrieved from reference TRBV11-2 and TRBJ2-1, is EAGVAQSPRYKIIEKRQSVAFWCNPISGHATLYWYQQILGQGPKLLIQFQNNGVVDDSQLPKDRFSAERLKGVDSTLKIQPAKLEDSAVYLCASSFWTSSYNGQFFGPGTRLTVL.

This clonotype was detected ten times or more. The rearrangement joins TRBV5-8 to TRBJ2-5; D is uncertain. Per the germline V gene, CDR1 is SGHTS and CDR2 is YDEGEE. This CDR3 has 13 residues. V was pared by 0 bases and J by 3 bases, with 6 bases between. CDR3 nucleotide sequence: TGTGCCAGCAGCTTGGGGCAGGAAGAGACCCAGTACTTC. It is translated as CASSLGQEETQYF.

The gene calls are TRBV5-1 and TRBJ2-1; unclear D gene. The CDR3 loop spans 12 amino acids. CDR1 is SGHRS and CDR2 is YFSETQ in the germline V gene. V was clipped by 4 bases and J by 10 bases, with 12 bases between them. Written as DNA, the CDR3 is TGCGCCAGCAGCCAGGAAGATTACGAGCAGTTCTTC. It encodes CASSQEDYEQFF.

This clonotype was counted at least ten times. The gene calls are TRBV27 and TRBJ1-1; TRBD1 matches 9 bases. Losses at the gene ends were 5 bases for V and 5 bases for J; bases not matched to a gene: 6. The CDR3 sequence is 14 residues long. Germline V gene lookup returns CDR1 MNHEY and CDR2 SMNVEV (reference sequence). The CDR3 nucleotides read TGTGCCAGCAGTACAGGGGGCGTTAAGACTGAAGCTTTCTTT. This translates into CASSTGGVKTEAFF.

This chain links TRBV25-1 with TRBJ2-5; possibly TRBD2 for D (7 bases). This CDR3 has 14 amino acids. CDR1 MGHDK and CDR2 SYGVNS come from the germline V gene. V was trimmed by 1 base and J by 4 bases, leaving 10 bases between them. The DNA for the CDR3 is TGTGCCAGCAGTGAATCGGGGGGCGGAGAGACCCAGTACTTC. The encoded protein is CASSESGGGETQYF.

The V call is TRBV7-6, the J call TRBJ2-7; 10 bases match TRBD2. Germline V gene lookup returns CDR1 SGHVS and CDR2 FNYEAQ. The V and J ends lost 2 bases and 5 bases, in that order; junction bases with no gene match: 3. The CDR3 is made up of 14 amino acids. CDR3 coding DNA: TGTGCCAGCAGCTTACTAGCGGGGGTCGACGAGCAGTACTTC. Translating it yields CASSLLAGVDEQYF.

This clonotype was seen many times. This chain joins TRBV10-1 and TRBJ2-1, with no clear D. The CDR3 covers 12 residues. Trimming stripped 3 bases from V and 7 bases from J, with 7 bases between. The germline V gene has CDR1 WNHNN and CDR2 SYGVQD (reference sequence). The CDR3 reads CASSDFGNEQFF. CDR3 in DNA: TGCGCCAGCAGTGACTTTGGAAATGAGCAGTTCTTC.